This T cell receptor (beta chain) came from a study of T cells in localized non-small cell lung cancer. Study results and limitations: Owing to sequencing of a solitary tumor region, heterogeneity cannot be discounted. Paired adjacent lung recovered a median roughly 54 of the top 100 tumor clones. Compared with tumor, uninvolved adjacent lung displayed greater T cell clonality, ranking highest overall.

Profiled with immunoSEQ multiplex PCR; TCRdb holds only in-frame clones, not every one. The sample records some 20,000 clones, 80% to 90% being singletons. Per germline, CDR1 LNHDA and CDR2 SQIVND (reference sequence). This CDR3 spans 16 amino acids. V was pared by 5 bases and J by 4 bases, with 7 bases of the junction left unmatched. Worth noting for this clone: Antigen: not known.

This sequence originates from a man between 40 and 70 years old with stage II squamous cell lung carcinoma. The V gene is TRBV19, the J gene TRBJ2-2; 10 bases are a match to TRBD2. Sequenced material: PBMCs, taken before any cancer treatment. CDR3 coding DNA: TGTGCCAGTAGTCCTCTAGCGGGAGAGGCCACCGGGGAGCTGTTTTTT. Translating it yields CASSPLAGEATGELFF. The variable domain in full, completed from reference TRBV19 and TRBJ2-2, reads DGGITQSPKYLFRKEGQNVTLSCEQNLNHDAMYWYRQDPGQGLRLIYYSQIVNDFQKGDIAEGYSVSREKKESFPLTVTSAQKNPTAFYLCASSPLAGEATGELFFGEGSRLTVL.